This T cell receptor beta chain is from a study of shared clonotypes between healthy human individuals. Study findings and constraints: What naive subsets generally showed was a larger estimated richness than memory subsets showed.

Generated by immunoSEQ multiplex PCR, the TCRdb table keeps only in-frame clones and is missing some. The sample lists about 2 million clones; 90% to 95% were seen once. The donors, healthy adults who were HIV-negative, had experienced no recent acute infections or vaccinations. V was pared by 3 bases and J by 1 base, with 11 bases between. The CDR3 runs 15 residues. Germline V gene data show CDR1 as LNHDA and CDR2 as SQIVND (reference sequence). Comments on this clone: Its antigen is undetermined.

The sample taken for sequencing was naive CD4+ T cells sorted from blood. Documented subset: CD45RA+ positively selected. The chain links TRBV19 to TRBJ2-3; D unresolved. The origin of this receptor is a man aged 18-30 years in good health. Here the CDR3 reads CASSIQAVGTDTQYF. CDR3 in DNA: TGTGCCAGTAGTATCCAGGCGGTGGGCACAGATACGCAGTATTTT.